The present entry profiles one T cell receptor beta chain with its context. Antigen specificity is unknown. The CDR3 totals 15 residues. Germline CDR1 MDHEN, CDR2 SYDVKM. V was pared by 7 bases and J by 2 bases, with 8 bases of the junction left unmatched. The authors sorted CD4+ cells into CD25+CD127- cells for a handful of patients. Both peripheral blood and punch biopsies of lesional scalp skin were obtained from patients who had alopecia areata. cDNA serving as the sequencing template came from extracted, reverse transcribed RNA. Only in-frame clones appear in the TCRdb table, and some are missing; sequencing was by immunoSEQ multiplex PCR. The table includes around 36,000 clones, around half detected once. These data come from a study of CD8+ T cells in alopecia areata. General observations from the study: Lesional scalp displayed greater clonality than normal scalp, most notably in alopecia totalis/universalis. Normal skin contains resident alphabeta T cells, and these are also sequenced in scalp samples.

This chain links TRBV28 with TRBJ2-3; 8 bases line up with TRBD1. What was sequenced was CD4+ Tregs sorted from blood. The receptor comes from a human donor with alopecia areata. The CDR3 region is CASTPRGQATDTQYF. The CDR3 coding sequence is TGTGCCAGCACCCCCAGGGGACAGGCCACAGATACGCAGTATTTT.